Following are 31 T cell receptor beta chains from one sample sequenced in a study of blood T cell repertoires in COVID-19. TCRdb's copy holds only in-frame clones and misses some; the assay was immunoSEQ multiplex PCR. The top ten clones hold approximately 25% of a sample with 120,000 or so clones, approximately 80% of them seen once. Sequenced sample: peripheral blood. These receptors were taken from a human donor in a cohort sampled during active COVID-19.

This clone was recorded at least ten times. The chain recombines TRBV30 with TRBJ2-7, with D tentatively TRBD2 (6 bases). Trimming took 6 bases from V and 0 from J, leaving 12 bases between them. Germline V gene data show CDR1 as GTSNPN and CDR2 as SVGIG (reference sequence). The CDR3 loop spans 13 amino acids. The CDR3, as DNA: TGTGCCTGTACGCGGGGAAACTCCTACGAGCAGTACTTC. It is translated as CACTRGNSYEQYF.

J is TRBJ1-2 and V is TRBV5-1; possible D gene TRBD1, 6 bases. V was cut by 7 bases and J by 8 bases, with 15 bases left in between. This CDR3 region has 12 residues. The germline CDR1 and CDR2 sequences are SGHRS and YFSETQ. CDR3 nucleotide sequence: TGCGCCAGCGGCGGGAGGGGGTCAGGCTACACCTTC. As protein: CASGGRGSGYTF.

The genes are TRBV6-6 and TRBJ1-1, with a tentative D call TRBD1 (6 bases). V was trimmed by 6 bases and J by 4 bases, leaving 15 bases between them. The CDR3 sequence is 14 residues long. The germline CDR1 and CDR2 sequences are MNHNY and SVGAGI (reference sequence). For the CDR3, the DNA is TGTGCCAGCAGCGCGAGGGGGGGGAGCACTGAAGCTTTCTTT. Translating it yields CASSARGGSTEAFF.

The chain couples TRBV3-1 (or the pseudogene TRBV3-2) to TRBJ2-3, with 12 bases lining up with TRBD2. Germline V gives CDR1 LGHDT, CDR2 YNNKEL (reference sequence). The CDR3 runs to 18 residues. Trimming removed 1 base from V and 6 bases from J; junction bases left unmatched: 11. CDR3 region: CASSQVSLAGGPRDTQYF. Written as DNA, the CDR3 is TGTGCCAGCAGCCAAGTGAGCCTAGCGGGGGGGCCTAGGGATACGCAGTATTTT.

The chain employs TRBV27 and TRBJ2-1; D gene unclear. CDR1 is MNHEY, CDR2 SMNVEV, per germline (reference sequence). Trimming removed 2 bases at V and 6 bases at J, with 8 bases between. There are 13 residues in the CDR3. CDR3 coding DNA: TGTGCCAGCAGTTTAACTCCGGGCAATGAGCAGTTCTTC. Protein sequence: CASSLTPGNEQFF.

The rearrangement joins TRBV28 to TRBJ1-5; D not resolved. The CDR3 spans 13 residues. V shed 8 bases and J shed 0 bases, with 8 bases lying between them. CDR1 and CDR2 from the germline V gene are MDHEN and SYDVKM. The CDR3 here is CASHTNSNQPQHF. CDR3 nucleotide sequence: TGTGCCAGCCACACTAATAGCAATCAGCCCCAGCATTTT.

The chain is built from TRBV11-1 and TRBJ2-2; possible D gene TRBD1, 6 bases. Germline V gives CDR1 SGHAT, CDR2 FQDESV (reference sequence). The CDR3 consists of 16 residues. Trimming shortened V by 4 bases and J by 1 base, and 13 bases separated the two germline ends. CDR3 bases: TGTGCCAGCAGCTATCACCCGGGACAGAACACCGGGGAGCTGTTTTTT. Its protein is CASSYHPGQNTGELFF.

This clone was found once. The CDR3 DNA is TGTGCCAGCAGCCCTGGGACTAGCGGGGACCTGAACACCGGGGAGCTGTTTTTT. Its protein is CASSPGTSGDLNTGELFF. J is TRBJ2-2 and V is TRBV27, with 13 bases that match TRBD2. With 6 bases clipped from V and 1 base from J, the junction kept 8 bases outside the gene matches. Germline V gives CDR1 MNHEY, CDR2 SMNVEV (reference sequence). The CDR3 loop spans 18 amino acids.

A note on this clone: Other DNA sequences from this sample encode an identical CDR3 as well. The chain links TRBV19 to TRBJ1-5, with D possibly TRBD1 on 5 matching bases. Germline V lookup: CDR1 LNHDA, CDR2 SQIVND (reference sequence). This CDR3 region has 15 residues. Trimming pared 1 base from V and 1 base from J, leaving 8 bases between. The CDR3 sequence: CASSIGGGSNQPQHF. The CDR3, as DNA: TGTGCCAGTAGTATAGGGGGGGGGAGCAATCAGCCCCAGCATTTT.

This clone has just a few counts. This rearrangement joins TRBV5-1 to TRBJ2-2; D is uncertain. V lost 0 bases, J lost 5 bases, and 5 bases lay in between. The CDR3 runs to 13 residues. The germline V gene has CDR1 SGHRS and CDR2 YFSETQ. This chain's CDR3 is CASSLGPTGELFF. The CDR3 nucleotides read TGCGCCAGCAGCTTGGGGCCGACCGGGGAGCTGTTTTTT.

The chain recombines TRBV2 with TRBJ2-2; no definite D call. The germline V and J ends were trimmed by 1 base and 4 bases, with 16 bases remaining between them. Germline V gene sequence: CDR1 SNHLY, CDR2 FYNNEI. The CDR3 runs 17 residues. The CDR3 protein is CASSEDGQSASTGELFF. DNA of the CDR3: TGTGCCAGCAGTGAAGATGGGCAGTCAGCCAGCACCGGGGAGCTGTTTTTT.

The CDR3 DNA reads as TGTGCCAGTACAGACGGACAGAATTCACCCCTCCACTTT. This codes for CASTDGQNSPLHF. The chain is built from TRBV19 and TRBJ1-6; a possible D gene is TRBD1 (6 bases). Trimming took 7 bases from V and 7 from J, leaving 11 bases between them. Germline CDR1 LNHDA, CDR2 SQIVND (reference sequence). This CDR3 has 13 amino acids.

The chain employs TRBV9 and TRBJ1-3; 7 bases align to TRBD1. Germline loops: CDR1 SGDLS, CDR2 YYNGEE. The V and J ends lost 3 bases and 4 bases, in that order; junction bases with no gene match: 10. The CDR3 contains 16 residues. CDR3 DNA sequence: TGTGCCAGCAGCGCCTCCTTACAGGGGACGGGAAACACCATATATTTT. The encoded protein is CASSASLQGTGNTIYF.

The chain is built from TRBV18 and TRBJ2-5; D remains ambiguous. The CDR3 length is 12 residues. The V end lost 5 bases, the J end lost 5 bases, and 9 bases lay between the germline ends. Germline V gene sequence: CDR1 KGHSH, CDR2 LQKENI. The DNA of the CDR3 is TGTGCCAGCTCAACATTTACGGAGACCCAGTACTTC. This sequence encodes CASSTFTETQYF.

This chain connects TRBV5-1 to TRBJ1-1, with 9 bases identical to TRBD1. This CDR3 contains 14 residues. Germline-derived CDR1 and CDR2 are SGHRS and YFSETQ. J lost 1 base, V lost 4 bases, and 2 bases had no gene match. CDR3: CASSPGQGNTEAFF. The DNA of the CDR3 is TGCGCCAGCAGCCCGGGACAGGGGAACACTGAAGCTTTCTTT. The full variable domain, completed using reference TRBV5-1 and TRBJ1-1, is KAGVTQTPRYLIKTRGQQVTLSCSPISGHRSVSWYQQTPGQGLQFLFEYFSETQRNKGNFPGRFSGRQFSNSRSEMNVSTLELGDSALYLCASSPGQGNTEAFFGQGTRLTVV.

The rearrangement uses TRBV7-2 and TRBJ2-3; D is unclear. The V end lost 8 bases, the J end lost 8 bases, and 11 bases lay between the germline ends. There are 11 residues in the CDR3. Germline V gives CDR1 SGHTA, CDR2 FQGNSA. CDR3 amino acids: CASVQSGTQYF. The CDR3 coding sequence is TGTGCCAGCGTTCAGTCGGGTACGCAGTATTTT.

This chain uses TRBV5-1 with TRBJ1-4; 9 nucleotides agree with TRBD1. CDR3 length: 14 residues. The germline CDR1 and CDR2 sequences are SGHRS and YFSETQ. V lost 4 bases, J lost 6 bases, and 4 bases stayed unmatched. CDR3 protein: CASSHRDRDEKLFF. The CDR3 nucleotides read TGCGCCAGCAGCCACCGGGACAGGGATGAAAAACTGTTTTTT.

The CDR3 bases are TGTGCCAGCAGCTCGACCGCTAGCGGGAGGGCCCTCGAGCAGTACTTC. It translates to CASSSTASGRALEQYF. This chain links TRBV7-9 with TRBJ2-7; 12 nucleotides line up with TRBD2. Germline V gives CDR1 SEHNR, CDR2 FQNEAQ (reference sequence). The CDR3 contains 16 residues. The J segment lost 6 bases and the V segment lost 4 bases, leaving 10 bases of the junction unmatched.

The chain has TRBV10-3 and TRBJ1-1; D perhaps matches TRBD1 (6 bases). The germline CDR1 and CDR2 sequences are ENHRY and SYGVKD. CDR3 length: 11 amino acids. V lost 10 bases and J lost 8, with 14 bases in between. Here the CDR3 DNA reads TGTGCCAGCGGGAGGGGGACAGAAGCTTTCTTT. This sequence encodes CASGRGTEAFF.

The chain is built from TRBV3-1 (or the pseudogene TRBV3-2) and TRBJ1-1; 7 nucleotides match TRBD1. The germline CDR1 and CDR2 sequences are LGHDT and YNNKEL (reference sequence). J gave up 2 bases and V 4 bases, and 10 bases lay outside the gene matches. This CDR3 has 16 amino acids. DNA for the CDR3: TGTGCCAGCAGCCGAGCGGGGGGACAGAAAAACACTGAAGCTTTCTTT. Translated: CASSRAGGQKNTEAFF.

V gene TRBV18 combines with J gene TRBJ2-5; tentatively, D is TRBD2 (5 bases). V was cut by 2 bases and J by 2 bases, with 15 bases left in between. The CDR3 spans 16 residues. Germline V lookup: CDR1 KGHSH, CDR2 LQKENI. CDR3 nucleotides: TGTGCCAGCTCACCAGGAGTCGAGCGGTCACAAGAGACCCAGTACTTC. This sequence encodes CASSPGVERSQETQYF.

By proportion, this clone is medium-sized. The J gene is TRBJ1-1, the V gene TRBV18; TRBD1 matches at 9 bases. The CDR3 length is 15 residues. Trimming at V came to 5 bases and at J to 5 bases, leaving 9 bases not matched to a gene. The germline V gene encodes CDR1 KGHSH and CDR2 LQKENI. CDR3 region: CASSWPGQGLTEAFF. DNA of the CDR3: TGTGCCAGCTCATGGCCGGGACAGGGTTTGACTGAAGCTTTCTTT.

This chain's CDR3 is CASSYSREGLYGYTF. The CDR3 DNA follows: TGTGCCAGCAGTTACTCCCGAGAGGGTCTCTATGGCTACACCTTC. V usage is TRBV6-2 or TRBV6-3 and J usage is TRBJ1-2; D is unclear. Germline V CDR1 and CDR2: MNHEY, SVGEGT. Trimming pared 0 bases from V and 4 bases from J, leaving 12 bases between. This CDR3 comprises 15 residues.

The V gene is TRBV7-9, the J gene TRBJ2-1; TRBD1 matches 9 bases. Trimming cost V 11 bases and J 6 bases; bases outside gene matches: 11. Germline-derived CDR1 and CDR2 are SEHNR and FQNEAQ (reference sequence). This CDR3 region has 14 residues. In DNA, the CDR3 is TGTGCCGGGTCCTCTGGGGACAGGGTCAATGAGCAGTTCTTC. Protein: CAGSSGDRVNEQFF.

The CDR3 coding sequence is TGTGCCAGCAGCTTCGGACACGGGACTTTCATGAACACTGAAGCTTTCTTT. It yields the protein CASSFGHGTFMNTEAFF. The chain has TRBV7-9 and TRBJ1-1; perhaps TRBD1 as D (5 bases). The CDR3 covers 17 residues. Germline V CDR1 and CDR2: SEHNR, FQNEAQ (reference sequence). Between the trimmed V and J ends, which lost 3 bases and 0 bases, there was a span of 17 bases.

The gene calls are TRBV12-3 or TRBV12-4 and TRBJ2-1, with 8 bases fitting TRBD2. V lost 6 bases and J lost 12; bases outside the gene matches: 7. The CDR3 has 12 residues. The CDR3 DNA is TGTGCCAGCAGGGAAAGCGGGGGACGGCAGTTCTTC. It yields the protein CASRESGGRQFF.

CDR3 sequence (DNA): TGTGCCAGCAGCCAAGGACGGGGTGAGCAGTTCTTC. Its protein product is CASSQGRGEQFF. The chain is built from TRBV4-2 and TRBJ2-1, with D perhaps matching TRBD2 (5 bases). The V end was cut by 1 base, the J end by 9 bases, with 7 bases between. CDR1 is LGHNA and CDR2 is YNFKEQ in the germline V gene. The CDR3 covers 12 residues.

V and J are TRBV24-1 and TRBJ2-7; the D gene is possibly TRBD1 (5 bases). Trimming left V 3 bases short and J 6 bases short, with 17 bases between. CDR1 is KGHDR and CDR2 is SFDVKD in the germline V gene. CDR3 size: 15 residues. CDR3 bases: TGTGCCACCAGTGATACCCCAGGGCAGATGGCCGAGCAGTACTTC. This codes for CATSDTPGQMAEQYF.

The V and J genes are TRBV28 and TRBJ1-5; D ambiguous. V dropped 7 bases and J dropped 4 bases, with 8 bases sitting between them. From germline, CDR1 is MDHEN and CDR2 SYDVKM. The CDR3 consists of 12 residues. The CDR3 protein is CASKSGNQPQHF. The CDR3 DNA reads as TGTGCCAGCAAGAGCGGGAATCAGCCCCAGCATTTT.

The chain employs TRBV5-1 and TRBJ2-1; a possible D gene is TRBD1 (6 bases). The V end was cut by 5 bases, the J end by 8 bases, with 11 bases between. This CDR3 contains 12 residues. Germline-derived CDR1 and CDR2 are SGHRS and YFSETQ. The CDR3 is CASSQEGDEQFF. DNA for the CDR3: TGCGCCAGCAGTCAAGAGGGGGATGAGCAGTTCTTC.

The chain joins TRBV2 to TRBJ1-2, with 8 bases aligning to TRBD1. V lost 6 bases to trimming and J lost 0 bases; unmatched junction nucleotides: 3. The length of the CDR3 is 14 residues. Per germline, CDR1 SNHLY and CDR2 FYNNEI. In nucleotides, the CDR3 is TGTGCCAGCAGCTGGGGACAGGCTAACTATGGCTACACCTTC. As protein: CASSWGQANYGYTF.